The 26 T cell receptor beta chains below were found in one sample sequenced in a study of cytomegalovirus exposure and HLA in healthy donors. The primer mix had 60 Vbeta and 13 Jbeta primers. TCRdb's copy holds only in-frame clones and misses some; the assay was immunoSEQ multiplex PCR. The sample carries approximately 180,000 clones, approximately 70% recorded once. The sample was PBMCs. The source of these receptors is a woman aged 25-40 years in good health and CMV-seronegative.

The chain couples TRBV5-1 to TRBJ2-1, with TRBD1 identical over 9 bases. The CDR3 runs 14 residues. Trimming at V came to 5 bases and at J to 5 bases, leaving 5 bases not matched to a gene. Germline assignment: CDR1 SGHRS and CDR2 YFSETQ. CDR3 in DNA: TGCGCCAGCAGGGGGACAGGGTTCAACAATGAGCAGTTCTTC. Translating gives CASRGTGFNNEQFF. Drawing the rest from reference TRBV5-1 and TRBJ2-1, the complete variable domain is KAGVTQTPRYLIKTRGQQVTLSCSPISGHRSVSWYQQTPGQGLQFLFEYFSETQRNKGNFPGRFSGRQFSNSRSEMNVSTLELGDSALYLCASRGTGFNNEQFFGPGTRLTVL.

The chain couples TRBV2 to TRBJ2-5; the D is unclear. The germline CDR1 and CDR2 sequences are SNHLY and FYNNEI. The CDR3 sequence is 14 residues long. V lost 4 bases to trimming and J lost 0 bases, with 9 bases between them. CDR3 nucleotides: TGTGCCAGCAGTGCCATACGGGACCAAGAGACCCAGTACTTC. It yields the protein CASSAIRDQETQYF.

The chain recombines TRBV5-1 with TRBJ2-6; 11 nucleotides align to TRBD2. V shed 7 bases and J 2 bases; nucleotides not matched to a gene: 5. The CDR3 runs 16 residues. Looked up from germline, CDR1 is SGHRS and CDR2 is YFSETQ. Here the CDR3 DNA reads TGCGCCAGCCAAATAGCGGGAGGGACTGGGGCCAACGTCCTGACTTTC. Translated: CASQIAGGTGANVLTF. Based on the CDR3 plus reference TRBV5-1 and TRBJ2-6, the full variable domain is KAGVTQTPRYLIKTRGQQVTLSCSPISGHRSVSWYQQTPGQGLQFLFEYFSETQRNKGNFPGRFSGRQFSNSRSEMNVSTLELGDSALYLCASQIAGGTGANVLTFGAGSRLTVL.

V and J are TRBV4-1 and TRBJ1-2; no clear D. The germline gives CDR1 MGHRA, CDR2 YSYEKL. V lost 4 bases, J lost 3 bases, and 15 bases lay in between. The CDR3 is 15 residues long. CDR3 residues: CASSPADLPDYGYTF. The CDR3 DNA reads TGCGCCAGCAGCCCAGCGGACCTCCCAGACTATGGCTACACCTTC.

The J gene is TRBJ2-7, the V gene TRBV6-6; 8 nucleotides line up with TRBD1. V shed 3 bases and J 2 bases; nucleotides not matched to a gene: 6. This CDR3 has 15 amino acids. Germline lookup yields CDR1 MNHNY and CDR2 SVGAGI (reference sequence). The CDR3 loop reads CASSYWTGNPYEQYF. For the CDR3, the DNA is TGTGCCAGCAGTTATTGGACAGGGAACCCCTACGAGCAGTACTTC.

The chain is built from TRBV7-9 and TRBJ2-3, with TRBD2 matching 8 bases. This CDR3 spans 14 amino acids. The V segment lost 1 base and the J segment 5 bases; nucleotides outside the gene matches: 2. The germline CDR1 and CDR2 sequences are SEHNR and FQNEAQ (reference sequence). CDR3 nucleotide sequence: TGTGCCAGCAGCTTAGACCTAGCGGGAGATACGCAGTATTTT. Its translation: CASSLDLAGDTQYF.

The chain joins TRBV5-1 to TRBJ2-7, with 7 bases that match TRBD1. CDR1 is SGHRS, CDR2 YFSETQ, per germline. The junction had 6 bases not matched to a gene; V was cut back by 4 bases and J by 2 bases. The CDR3 totals 14 residues. The CDR3 DNA reads TGCGCCAGCAGCCCTGCACAGGGGCCCTACGAGCAGTACTTC. Translated: CASSPAQGPYEQYF.

The gene calls are TRBV5-1 and TRBJ1-1, with a tentative D call TRBD1 (6 bases). The germline gives CDR1 SGHRS, CDR2 YFSETQ. Trimming removed 0 bases from V and 5 bases from J, with 11 bases in between. The CDR3 spans 14 residues. CDR3 sequence: CASSLDRARTEAFF. The CDR3 nucleotides read TGCGCCAGCAGCTTGGACAGGGCCCGGACTGAAGCTTTCTTT.

This clone was seen a few times. The genes are TRBV7-9 and TRBJ1-1; D call uncertain. The CDR3 contains 13 residues. V was pared by 2 bases and J by 1 base, with 5 bases between. Germline CDR1 SEHNR, CDR2 FQNEAQ (reference sequence). CDR3 DNA: TGTGCCAGCAGCTTACCAGAGAACACTGAAGCTTTCTTT. Translated: CASSLPENTEAFF.

The table lists this clone with a few counts. The V and J genes are TRBV6-1 and TRBJ2-5, with 8 bases that match TRBD2. Germline loops: CDR1 MNHNS, CDR2 SASEGT. The CDR3 contains 16 residues. V lost 3 bases, J lost 5 bases, and 11 bases stayed unmatched. CDR3 bases: TGTGCCAGCAGTGACTGGGGGGCGGGGGGCGGGGAGACCCAGTACTTC. Its translation: CASSDWGAGGGETQYF.

The count of this clone is one. The chain recombines TRBV27 with TRBJ2-5; D is possibly TRBD2 (6 bases). In germline, CDR1 is MNHEY, CDR2 SMNVEV (reference sequence). The V end lost 1 base, the J end lost 1 base, and 10 bases lay between the germline ends. CDR3 length: 15 amino acids. CDR3 loop: CASSLWGGPQETQYF. CDR3 sequence (DNA): TGTGCCAGCAGTTTATGGGGAGGACCCCAAGAGACCCAGTACTTC.

The chain carries TRBV19 and TRBJ1-5, with a weak D call TRBD1 (6 bases). Trimming pared 3 bases from V and 1 base from J, leaving 13 bases between. The CDR3 contains 16 residues. Germline V CDR1 and CDR2: LNHDA, SQIVND (reference sequence). The CDR3 bases are TGTGCCAGTAGTATGACAGGAACGACAAGCAATCAGCCCCAGCATTTT. It translates to CASSMTGTTSNQPQHF. The whole variable domain, filled in from reference TRBV19 and TRBJ1-5, reads DGGITQSPKYLFRKEGQNVTLSCEQNLNHDAMYWYRQDPGQGLRLIYYSQIVNDFQKGDIAEGYSVSREKKESFPLTVTSAQKNPTAFYLCASSMTGTTSNQPQHFGDGTRLSIL.

This clone was found once. The chain combines TRBV5-1 with TRBJ2-7, with D maybe TRBD2 (5 bases). The germline V gene has CDR1 SGHRS and CDR2 YFSETQ. V lost 0 bases and J lost 7, with 14 bases in between. The CDR3 is 14 amino acids. CDR3 protein: CASSLVTVGGEQYF. The DNA for the CDR3 is TGCGCCAGCAGCTTGGTTACGGTAGGAGGAGAGCAGTACTTC.

The chain combines TRBV14 with TRBJ2-5; 11 bases are a match to TRBD2. CDR1 and CDR2 (germline): SGHDN, FVKESK. CDR3 length equals 15 residues. V dropped 5 bases and J dropped 2; count of bases not matched to a gene: 4. As DNA, the CDR3 is TGTGCCAGCAGCGCGGGACTAGCGGTACAAGAGACCCAGTACTTC. Translation: CASSAGLAVQETQYF.

In this sample, this clone turned up a few times. V usage is TRBV7-3 and J usage is TRBJ2-6; TRBD1 aligns across 7 bases. Per germline, CDR1 SGHTA and CDR2 FQGTGA. The ends lost 5 bases at V and 1 base at J; junction bases unmatched: 5. This CDR3 is 16 amino acids long. The CDR3 DNA follows: TGTGCCAGCAGCCCACAGGGGTTTTCTGGGGCCAACGTCCTGACTTTC. It codes for CASSPQGFSGANVLTF.

The chain couples TRBV6-5 to TRBJ1-1; D might be TRBD1 (5 bases). The CDR3 contains 14 residues. Per the germline V gene, CDR1 is MNHEY and CDR2 is SVGAGI. V shed 6 bases and J shed 4 bases, with 15 bases lying between them. The CDR3, as DNA: TGTGCCAGCAGACGTTCGACAGTATCCACTGAAGCTTTCTTT. Translated, it gives CASRRSTVSTEAFF.

This chain joins TRBV5-4 and TRBJ2-3, with a tentative D call TRBD2 (6 bases). Trimming removed 0 bases from V and 8 bases from J, with 7 bases in between. This CDR3 is 12 amino acids long. Per germline, CDR1 SGHNT and CDR2 YYREEE (reference sequence). The CDR3 loop reads CASSLVGGTQYF. The CDR3 DNA sequence: TGTGCCAGCAGCTTGGTGGGAGGTACGCAGTATTTT.

This chain joins TRBV4-3 and TRBJ1-4, with TRBD1 matching over 11 bases. CDR1 is LGHNA, CDR2 YSLEER, per germline. The CDR3 has 15 residues. The V and J ends lost 4 bases and 6 bases, in that order; junction bases with no gene match: 4. The CDR3 DNA reads as TGCGCCAGCAGCCCCCAGGACAGGGGGCATGAAAAACTGTTTTTT. Its translation: CASSPQDRGHEKLFF.

The genes are TRBV4-1 and TRBJ1-3, with 8 bases aligning to TRBD1. Per the germline V gene, CDR1 is MGHRA and CDR2 is YSYEKL. After removal of 0 bases from V and 2 bases from J, the junction contained 6 bases not matched to a gene. The CDR3 has 17 residues. The CDR3 spells CASSQDLLDRAGNTIYF. For the CDR3, the DNA is TGCGCCAGCAGCCAAGACCTCTTGGACAGGGCTGGAAACACCATATATTTT.

This chain connects TRBV7-6 to TRBJ2-1; 9 bases are a match to TRBD1. The CDR3 covers 15 residues. Losses at the gene ends were 4 bases for V and 7 bases for J; bases not matched to a gene: 8. CDR1 and CDR2 (germline): SGHVS, FNYEAQ. Here the CDR3 reads CASSWDRELRNEQFF. CDR3 sequence (DNA): TGTGCCAGCAGCTGGGACAGGGAATTGCGTAATGAGCAGTTCTTC.

The chain recombines TRBV5-6 with TRBJ2-2; 7 positions match TRBD2. The V gene end was trimmed by 5 bases and the J gene end by 6 bases; junction bases not matched to a gene: 13. There are 16 residues in the CDR3. Germline lookup yields CDR1 SGHDT and CDR2 YYEEEE. This CDR3 is CASSQRTRINAGELFF. The CDR3 nucleotides are TGTGCCAGCAGTCAAAGGACTAGGATTAACGCCGGGGAGCTGTTTTTT.

The chain uses TRBV27 and TRBJ2-3; D is undetermined. With 6 bases removed from V and 9 bases from J, the gap between germline ends came to 22 bases. Germline V gene data show CDR1 as MNHEY and CDR2 as SMNVEV (reference sequence). This CDR3 comprises 15 residues. Here the CDR3 reads CASSSWSPTNGTQYF. CDR3 DNA: TGTGCCAGCAGCTCTTGGTCCCCTACCAACGGGACGCAGTATTTT.

In this sample, this clone turned up a few times. This chain joins TRBV6-6 and TRBJ1-2, with D maybe TRBD1 (5 bases). Germline V CDR1 and CDR2: MNHNY, SVGAGI (reference sequence). The CDR3 is 14 amino acids. V lost 4 bases and J lost 5, with 14 bases in between. The CDR3 nucleotides are TGTGCCAGCAGTTTGGACACAAGTCCTTATGGCTACACCTTC. Residues: CASSLDTSPYGYTF.

This clone was seen repeatedly, ten times or more. V and J are TRBV18 and TRBJ1-3; no firm D call. Germline V gene sequence: CDR1 KGHSH, CDR2 LQKENI. Trimming cost V 2 bases and J 3 bases, with 5 bases left between them. This CDR3 contains 13 residues. Here the CDR3 DNA reads TGTGCCAGCTCACCAACGAGTGGAAACACCATATATTTT. Translation: CASSPTSGNTIYF.

This clone occurred a few times. This rearrangement joins TRBV5-1 to TRBJ2-3, with 9 bases that match TRBD2. Germline-derived CDR1 and CDR2 are SGHRS and YFSETQ. The V segment lost 0 bases and the J segment 1 base; nucleotides outside the gene matches: 3. The CDR3 covers 16 residues. The CDR3 loop is CASSLEVAGGTDTQYF. The CDR3, as DNA: TGCGCCAGCAGCTTGGAAGTAGCGGGGGGCACAGATACGCAGTATTTT.

This sequence joins TRBV27 and TRBJ2-7, with D possibly TRBD1 on 7 matching bases. The V end was cut by 2 bases, the J end by 0 bases, with 11 bases between. CDR3 length equals 15 residues. Germline V gives CDR1 MNHEY, CDR2 SMNVEV (reference sequence). The CDR3 bases are TGTGCCAGCAGTTTAGGAGGGGGCATCTCCTACGAGCAGTACTTC. Its protein product is CASSLGGGISYEQYF.